The 7 T cell receptor beta chains below come from one sample, sequenced in a study of technical replicates of blood from several donors. Method: immunoSEQ multiplex PCR; TCRdb's copy keeps in-frame clones and lacks some. The sample consists of 100,000 or so clones, over 85% of them appearing once. Sequencing input: T cells isolated from PBMCs. These receptors all stem from a human donor in good health.

The chain couples TRBV5-1 to TRBJ2-2; TRBD1 might be the D (5 bases). The germline V gene encodes CDR1 SGHRS and CDR2 YFSETQ. The CDR3 runs to 17 residues. V gave up 4 bases and J gave up 1 base, with 17 bases separating them. CDR3 amino acids: CASSTRSRAGNTGELFF. The CDR3 nucleotides are TGCGCCAGCAGCACCCGAAGCAGGGCCGGGAACACCGGGGAGCTGTTTTTT. The entire variable domain, with the rest obtained from reference TRBV5-1 and TRBJ2-2, is as follows: KAGVTQTPRYLIKTRGQQVTLSCSPISGHRSVSWYQQTPGQGLQFLFEYFSETQRNKGNFPGRFSGRQFSNSRSEMNVSTLELGDSALYLCASSTRSRAGNTGELFFGEGSRLTVL.

The chain couples TRBV7-6 to TRBJ1-1; D not certain. Germline V gene data show CDR1 as SGHVS and CDR2 as FNYEAQ. CDR3 length equals 14 residues. Trimming pared 7 bases from V and 1 base from J, leaving 13 bases between. The CDR3 bases are TGTGCCAGCACCCCAGGTGGCACGAACACTGAAGCTTTCTTT. It specifies CASTPGGTNTEAFF. The variable domain in full, with the rest retrieved from reference TRBV7-6 and TRBJ1-1, is GAGVSQSPRYKVTKRGQDVALRCDPISGHVSLYWYRQALGQGPEFLTYFNYEAQQDKSGLPNDRFSAERPEGSISTLTIQRTEQRDSAMYRCASTPGGTNTEAFFGQGTRLTVV.

This chain uses TRBV4-2 with TRBJ2-5; 8 bases fit TRBD2. Trimming removed 5 bases from V and 3 bases from J; junction bases left unmatched: 17. The V gene's germline CDR1 is LGHNA and CDR2 YNFKEQ. The CDR3 is made up of 18 amino acids. CDR3 region: CASSERANLLAAKETQYF. The CDR3 DNA reads TGTGCCAGCAGCGAAAGAGCTAACTTACTAGCGGCAAAAGAGACCCAGTACTTC.

J is TRBJ1-1 and V is TRBV18; the D is unclear. The CDR3 has 16 amino acids. Germline CDR1 and CDR2: KGHSH and LQKENI. V lost 4 bases and J 0 bases, leaving 15 bases between the germline ends. The CDR3 here is CASSLVSGGMNTEAFF. DNA of the CDR3: TGTGCCAGCTCACTAGTTTCAGGAGGAATGAACACTGAAGCTTTCTTT.

This chain connects TRBV5-1 to TRBJ1-3; D call uncertain. The germline V gene has CDR1 SGHRS and CDR2 YFSETQ. The CDR3 sequence is 16 residues long. Deletions cut 0 bases from V and 2 bases from J, with 12 bases between. The CDR3 spells CASSLGQLRPGNTIYF. The CDR3 DNA sequence: TGCGCCAGCAGCTTGGGACAATTAAGGCCTGGAAACACCATATATTTT.

The V and J genes are TRBV5-1 and TRBJ1-1, with a possible D match to TRBD1 (5 bases). Deletions cut 7 bases from V and 6 bases from J, with 19 bases between. Germline values: CDR1 SGHRS, CDR2 YFSETQ. This CDR3 has 14 amino acids. CDR3 in DNA: TGCGCCAGCTCGGACGGGGGTTACGGGGCTGAAGCTTTCTTT. This encodes CASSDGGYGAEAFF.

V and J are TRBV7-2 and TRBJ2-3; 8 bases align to TRBD2. Germline lookup yields CDR1 SGHTA and CDR2 FQGNSA. This CDR3 spans 16 amino acids. V trimming: 5 bases; J trimming: 2 bases; junction bases outside the gene matches: 9. DNA for the CDR3: TGTGCCAGCAGCCCTAGCGGGCCCCTTAACACAGATACGCAGTATTTT. Encoded protein: CASSPSGPLNTDTQYF. Drawing the rest from reference TRBV7-2 and TRBJ2-3, the complete variable domain is GAGVSQSPSNKVTEKGKDVELRCDPISGHTALYWYRQSLGQGLEFLIYFQGNSAPDKSGLPSDRFSAERTGGSVSTLTIQRTQQEDSAVYLCASSPSGPLNTDTQYFGPGTRLTVL.